The entry below gives a single T cell receptor (beta chain) sequence along with its context. Antigen: not known. CDR3 size: 16 residues. The V gene lost 6 bases and the J gene lost 9 bases, with 24 bases spanning the gap. CDR1 is KGHSH and CDR2 is LQKENI in the germline V gene. The sample belongs to a study of T cell responses to AZD1222 COVID-19 vaccine. Here immunoSEQ multiplex PCR was the method, and the copy in TCRdb shows in-frame clones only, minus some. Of roughly 200,000 clones in the sample, approximately 94% were seen once. Overall study findings and caveats: Nearly half of the spike-specific TCRs reportedly recognize variant regions that carry no mutations. After the peak T cell response, and only then, were repertoires sampled.

The sequence came from an adult who received the MenACWY meningococcal vaccine as a control. The sample consisted of peripheral blood, taken 28 days after the second dose of the MenACWY control vaccine. The J gene is TRBJ1-3, the V gene TRBV18; D is unresolved. In DNA, the CDR3 is TGTGCCAGCTCCAGATCAGCCGGACTCCCCGACGGCACCATATATTTT. Its translation: CASSRSAGLPDGTIYF.